A single sample gave rise to the 17 T cell receptor beta chains below, sequenced in a study of human T cells and chemical hapten exposure (dated by TCRdb to the early 2020s). This specimen's time point label, per the study, means: pre-sensitization, week 0. Read against the paper, the sample's treatment or condition label means: therapeutic diphenylcyclopropenone sensitization with weekly scalp DPC. The library was prepared using RACE. Sequencing relied on a NextSeq 500. TCRdb itself trimmed the public reads at Q25 with fastp, ran MiXCR and retained productive beta chains. Every CDR3 protein is listed once, alongside the most common genes and DNA of its rows. The sample has about 250,000 distinct CDR3 sequences on record, approximately 7.5% of them singletons. The top ten hold more than 0.95% of the sample. Here the sequenced sample was whole blood, taken in connection with sensitization to the hapten diphenylcyclopropenone (DPC). These receptor sequences come from a man between 18 and 35 years old with alopecia areata. Some clones in this sample may be carry-over from other donors' samples.

The rearrangement joins TRBV5-6 to TRBJ2-3; 9 positions match TRBD1. The CDR3 is 14 residues long. The ends lost 4 bases at V and 3 bases at J; junction bases unmatched: 3. Germline values: CDR1 SGHDT, CDR2 YYEEEE. The CDR3 coding sequence is TGTGCCAGCAGCCACAGGGGGCTGACAGATACGCAGTATTTT. Its translation: CASSHRGLTDTQYF.

This clonotype has a count of ten or more. This chain links TRBV12-3 or TRBV12-4 with TRBJ2-1; 8 bases align to TRBD2. This CDR3 region has 14 residues. Trimming removed 8 bases from V and 4 bases from J; junction bases left unmatched: 7. CDR3 sequence: CASQPSGGYNEQFF. CDR3 in DNA: TGTGCCAGCCAGCCCAGCGGGGGTTACAATGAGCAGTTCTTC.

The sample holds a few counts of this clonotype. V is TRBV7-9 and J is TRBJ2-5; unclear D gene. This CDR3 region has 14 residues. Per germline, CDR1 SEHNR and CDR2 FQNEAQ (reference sequence). The V and J ends lost 0 bases and 1 base respectively, with 6 bases between them. CDR3 protein: CASSLAASQETQYF. The CDR3 DNA reads as TGTGCCAGCAGCTTAGCCGCAAGCCAAGAGACCCAGTACTTC.

The chain combines TRBV11-2 with TRBJ2-1; the match to TRBD2 covers 8 bases. V lost 3 bases, J lost 3 bases, and 7 bases stayed unmatched. The CDR3 runs 16 residues. Germline CDR1 and CDR2: SGHAT and FQNNGV. Here the CDR3 reads CASSLLRGGRYNEQFF. CDR3 bases: TGTGCCAGCAGCTTGCTCCGGGGGGGCCGCTACAATGAGCAGTTCTTC.

The chain links TRBV27 to TRBJ2-6; D is perhaps TRBD2 (7 bases). The CDR3 has 16 amino acids. V dropped 6 bases and J dropped 2 bases, with 14 bases sitting between them. Per germline, CDR1 MNHEY and CDR2 SMNVEV (reference sequence). This chain's CDR3 is CASRPQGGTGANVLTF. CDR3 nucleotide sequence: TGTGCCAGCAGACCACAGGGAGGGACTGGGGCCAACGTCCTGACTTTC.

The CDR3 sequence: CASRPTGGSAGGNEQFF. For the CDR3, the DNA is TGTGCCAGCAGGCCCACAGGGGGCTCCGCAGGAGGGAATGAGCAGTTCTTC. The chain couples TRBV6-2 or TRBV6-3 to TRBJ2-1; 9 bases fit TRBD1. J gave up 7 bases and V 6 bases, and 16 bases lay outside the gene matches. The CDR3 is made up of 17 amino acids. Germline values: CDR1 MNHEY, CDR2 SVGEGT.

J is TRBJ1-2 and V is TRBV27; D is perhaps TRBD1 (6 bases). The CDR3 covers 13 residues. Germline V gene sequence: CDR1 MNHEY, CDR2 SMNVEV (reference sequence). Trimming removed 3 bases from V and 12 bases from J, with 17 bases in between. The CDR3 DNA follows: TGTGCCAGCAGTTTCTTAGGGGGGAAGAGGAACACCTTC. Translating it yields CASSFLGGKRNTF.

The table lists this clonotype with many counts. The gene calls are TRBV4-1 and TRBJ2-7; the D gene is possibly TRBD2 (6 bases). Germline V gene data show CDR1 as MGHRA and CDR2 as YSYEKL. V lost 0 bases to trimming and J lost 4 bases, with 10 bases between them. CDR3 size: 14 residues. CDR3 residues: CASSQDPGTYEQYF. For the CDR3, the DNA is TGCGCCAGCAGCCAAGATCCGGGGACTTACGAGCAGTACTTC.

J is TRBJ2-7 and V is TRBV9; D is possibly TRBD1 (6 bases). V lost 0 bases, J lost 3 bases, and 16 bases lay in between. CDR1 is SGDLS and CDR2 is YYNGEE in the germline V gene. The CDR3 has 16 amino acids. The CDR3 sequence: CASSVVSRTVHYEQYF. The CDR3 coding sequence is TGTGCCAGCAGCGTAGTTTCCCGGACAGTGCACTACGAGCAGTACTTC. The full variable domain, with the rest looked up from reference TRBV9 and TRBJ2-7, is DSGVTQTPKHLITATGQRVTLRCSPRSGDLSVYWYQQSLDQGLQFLIQYYNGEERAKGNILERFSAQQFPDLHSELNLSSLELGDSALYFCASSVVSRTVHYEQYFGPGTRLTVT.

There are a few counts of this clonotype. This chain links TRBV2 with TRBJ1-5, with 8 bases fitting TRBD1. The CDR3 extends over 14 amino acids. Germline V gives CDR1 SNHLY, CDR2 FYNNEI. Trimming cost V 7 bases and J 4 bases; bases outside gene matches: 6. Written as DNA, the CDR3 is TGTGCCAGCAAAGACGACAGGGGAAATCAGCCCCAGCATTTT. This codes for CASKDDRGNQPQHF.

This clonotype was recorded at least ten times. The rearrangement links TRBV11-2 to TRBJ1-1, with D tentatively TRBD1 (5 bases). Trimming stripped 6 bases from V and 10 bases from J, with 24 bases between. Germline-derived CDR1 and CDR2 are SGHAT and FQNNGV. This CDR3 is built from 15 residues. The chain's CDR3 is CASRPLTDFPEGAFF. The CDR3 bases are TGTGCCAGCAGACCATTGACAGACTTCCCCGAGGGAGCTTTCTTT.

The chain links TRBV4-1 to TRBJ2-7; no clear D. Trimming took off 4 bases at V and 5 bases at J, with 21 bases between the two ends. This CDR3 has 16 amino acids. Germline V lookup: CDR1 MGHRA, CDR2 YSYEKL. The DNA for the CDR3 is TGCGCCAGCAGCCCGCCTTGGTCTAACAAACCCCACGAGCAGTACTTC. Residues: CASSPPWSNKPHEQYF.

This clonotype was detected ten times or more. The junction and the germline gene differ at one end; a read error may be behind it. V usage is TRBV20-1 and J usage is TRBJ1-1; D is ambiguous. CDR1 DFQATT and CDR2 SNEGSKA come from the germline V gene (reference sequence). This CDR3 region has 12 residues. DNA for the CDR3: TGCAGTGCCAGAGTTGGGAACACTGAAGCTTTCTTT. Protein sequence: CSARVGNTEAFF.

The chain uses TRBV5-5 and TRBJ2-3; D possibly corresponds to TRBD2 (6 bases). From germline, CDR1 is SGHKS and CDR2 YYEKEE (reference sequence). V was trimmed by 1 base and J by 6 bases, leaving 12 bases between them. This CDR3 has 14 amino acids. The CDR3 nucleotides read TGTGCCAGCAGCTTGACCGGACTACTCGATACGCAGTATTTT. It translates to CASSLTGLLDTQYF.

In this sample, this clonotype turned up a few times. The chain's CDR3 is CASSKTRAVNEKLFF. The CDR3 bases are TGTGCCAGCAGTAAGACCCGGGCAGTGAATGAAAAACTGTTTTTT. This chain joins TRBV6-4 and TRBJ1-4; no definite D call. The CDR3 extends over 15 amino acids. CDR1 and CDR2 from the germline V gene are MRHNA and SNTAGT. V was cut by 5 bases and J by 5 bases, with 15 bases left in between.

This clonotype was counted a few times. J is TRBJ2-5 and V is TRBV12-3 or TRBV12-4; D remains unclear. The CDR3 length is 14 residues. V was cut by 5 bases and J by 5 bases, with 15 bases left in between. For the CDR3, the DNA is TGTGCCAGCAGTCCCCGGTGGCGGCAGGAGACCCAGTACTTC. Its translation: CASSPRWRQETQYF.

This clonotype was detected only a few times. The chain couples TRBV29-1 to TRBJ2-7; D is ambiguous. Trimming stripped 4 bases from V and 0 bases from J, with 7 bases between. The V gene's germline CDR1 is SQVTM and CDR2 ANQGSEA. CDR3 length: 12 residues. DNA for the CDR3: TGCAGCGTTGTGACACTCTCCTACGAGCAGTACGTC. This sequence encodes CSVVTLSYEQYV.